A single sample gave rise to the 3 T cell receptor beta chains below, sequenced in a study of T cells in Graves' hyperthyroidism and ophthalmopathy. Researchers amplified the TCR beta CDR3 regions from RNA transcripts. Using the HTBI primer set, a first-round RT-PCR was run on the TCR CDR3. Each CDR3 protein gets one entry after TCRdb re-called the multiplex PCR reads with MiXCR. Of a few hundred thousand distinct CDR3 sequences detected, less than 20% appear once; the ten largest clones hold about 50%. Specimen: blood. All receptors come from a woman between 45 and 60 years old with Graves' hyperthyroidism.

This clonotype was detected ten times or more. The chain recombines TRBV12-3 or TRBV12-4 with TRBJ1-1; TRBD1 is a possible D gene (6 bases). Trimming stripped 5 bases from V and 11 bases from J, with 15 bases between. The CDR3 has 12 residues. The CDR3 spells CASSRGGGQAFF. The CDR3 DNA is TGTGCCAGCAGTCGCGGGGGGGGCCAGGCTTTCTTT.

This clonotype was observed a few times. The junction departs from germline at one end; a sequencing error may be responsible. The gene calls are TRBV7-6 and TRBJ2-3, with 13 nucleotides matching TRBD2. Germline lookup yields CDR1 SGHVS and CDR2 FNYEAQ. This CDR3 contains 16 residues. The DNA of the CDR3 is TGTGCCAGCACCTTACTAGCGGGAGGGCCTCTCGATACGCAGTATTTT. It translates to CASTLLAGGPLDTQYF. The whole variable domain, remainder taken from reference TRBV7-6 and TRBJ2-3, is GAGVSQSPRYKVTKRGQDVALRCDPISGHVSLYWYRQALGQGPEFLTYFNYEAQQDKSGLPNDRFSAERPEGSISTLTIQRTEQRDSAMYRCASTLLAGGPLDTQYFGPGTRLTVL.

This clonotype was recorded many times. V gene TRBV4-1 combines with J gene TRBJ2-3; TRBD2 matches at 7 bases. Germline V gives CDR1 MGHRA, CDR2 YSYEKL. The CDR3 totals 16 residues. V shed 4 bases and J 2 bases; nucleotides not matched to a gene: 9. The CDR3 DNA sequence: TGCGCCAGCAGCCTCCGTCGCGGGAGTGACACAGATACGCAGTATTTT. It yields the protein CASSLRRGSDTDTQYF.